The rows below give T cell receptor beta chains drawn from one sample of a study of cytotoxic CD8 clonotypes in ibrutinib-treated CLL. TCRdb's table, derived via immunoSEQ multiplex PCR, lists solely in-frame clones and lacks some. Of 250,000 to 350,000 clones listed, around 77% are singletons. The sample was PBMCs, taken at disease progression, from a patient treated with ibrutinib. These receptors came from a human donor with chronic lymphocytic leukemia. Both conserved end residues are part of each CDR3. Fields, in order: D gene, clone size, V gene, J gene, CDR3 DNA, CDR3 protein. D genes are given only for firm matches. Only some rows state a clone size, as once, few, many or a class for expanded clones.

d_gene: TRBD1; abundance: -; v_gene: TRBV6-6; j_gene: TRBJ2-6; CDR3nt: TGTGCCAGCACTTGGACAGGGTTCGCTGGGGCCAACGTCCTGACTTTC; CDR3aa: CASTWTGFAGANVLTF
d_gene: -; abundance: -; v_gene: TRBV2; j_gene: TRBJ1-1; CDR3nt: TGTGCCAGCAGTGAAGTTGAGGGTACCGCCACTGAAGCTTTCTTT; CDR3aa: CASSEVEGTATEAFF
d_gene: -; abundance: -; v_gene: TRBV11-2; j_gene: TRBJ2-7; CDR3nt: TGTGCCAGCAGCCCCCAACGGGCCCAGTACTTC; CDR3aa: CASSPQRAQYF
d_gene: TRBD1; abundance: once; v_gene: TRBV6-5; j_gene: TRBJ2-2; CDR3nt: TGTGCCAGCAGTTACGCAGGGGGGAACACCGGGGAGCTGTTTTTT; CDR3aa: CASSYAGGNTGELFF
d_gene: TRBD1; abundance: -; v_gene: TRBV6-5; j_gene: TRBJ1-3; CDR3nt: TGTGCCAGCAGCCGACAGGGGGGTGGAAACACCATATATTTT; CDR3aa: CASSRQGGGNTIYF
d_gene: -; abundance: few; v_gene: TRBV27; j_gene: TRBJ2-3; CDR3nt: TGTGCCAGCAGACGTACAGATACGCAGTATTTT; CDR3aa: CASRRTDTQYF
d_gene: -; abundance: -; v_gene: TRBV19; j_gene: TRBJ2-7; CDR3nt: TGTGCCAGTAGTATCAACAGGCCGACCTACGAGCAGTACTTC; CDR3aa: CASSINRPTYEQYF
d_gene: TRBD1; abundance: -; v_gene: TRBV6-6; j_gene: TRBJ2-3; CDR3nt: TGTGCCAGCAGACGGGACAGGTCCACAGATACGCAGTATTTT; CDR3aa: CASRRDRSTDTQYF
d_gene: -; abundance: -; v_gene: TRBV11-3; j_gene: TRBJ2-5; CDR3nt: TGTGCCAGCAGCTTAGGGCCTGGGTTCGAGACCCAGTACTTC; CDR3aa: CASSLGPGFETQYF
d_gene: -; abundance: -; v_gene: TRBV6-5; j_gene: TRBJ1-1; CDR3nt: TGTGCCAGCAGTTACTCAGGAGGGGGCACTGAAGCTTTCTTT; CDR3aa: CASSYSGGGTEAFF
d_gene: TRBD1; abundance: -; v_gene: TRBV11-2; j_gene: TRBJ1-2; CDR3nt: TGTGCCAGCAGCTTTGCAGGGGGCAATGGCTACACCTTC; CDR3aa: CASSFAGGNGYTF
d_gene: -; abundance: -; v_gene: TRBV9; j_gene: TRBJ2-1; CDR3nt: TGTGCCAGCAGCGGTACCCAGGAACGGAGAGCCTACAATGAGCAGTTCTTC; CDR3aa: CASSGTQERRAYNEQFF
d_gene: TRBD2; abundance: -; v_gene: TRBV7-2; j_gene: TRBJ2-1; CDR3nt: TGTGCCAGCAGCTTAGCGGGACTAGCTAATGAGCAGTTCTTC; CDR3aa: CASSLAGLANEQFF
d_gene: -; abundance: -; v_gene: TRBV9; j_gene: TRBJ2-5; CDR3nt: TGTGCCAGCAGCGGCGCGATTTGGGGGCTGGGAGAGACCCAGTACTTC; CDR3aa: CASSGAIWGLGETQYF
d_gene: -; abundance: -; v_gene: TRBV9; j_gene: TRBJ2-2; CDR3nt: TGTGCCAGCAGCGCTGGCGGGGGGGAGCTGTTTTTT; CDR3aa: CASSAGGGELFF
d_gene: -; abundance: few; v_gene: TRBV5-6; j_gene: TRBJ1-5; CDR3nt: TGTGCCAGCAGCTTGGAGGGTGGCAATCAGCCCCAGCATTTT; CDR3aa: CASSLEGGNQPQHF
d_gene: -; abundance: -; v_gene: TRBV9; j_gene: TRBJ1-1; CDR3nt: TGTGCCAGCAACCCTGGGGGGCAGGCCACTGAAGCTTTCTTT; CDR3aa: CASNPGGQATEAFF
d_gene: -; abundance: -; v_gene: TRBV5-6; j_gene: TRBJ1-5; CDR3nt: TGTGCCAGCAGCTTGGGGAACAATCAGCCCCAGCATTTT; CDR3aa: CASSLGNNQPQHF
d_gene: -; abundance: -; v_gene: TRBV5-1; j_gene: TRBJ2-3; CDR3nt: TGCGCCAGTTCCCCATCTTGGGGCTGGAGAGATACGCAGTATTTT; CDR3aa: CASSPSWGWRDTQYF
d_gene: -; abundance: -; v_gene: TRBV4-1; j_gene: TRBJ1-1; CDR3nt: TGCGCCAGCAGCCACACGAGGGGGGGGAACACTGAAGCTTTCTTT; CDR3aa: CASSHTRGGNTEAFF
d_gene: TRBD2; abundance: -; v_gene: TRBV28; j_gene: TRBJ2-1; CDR3nt: TGTGCCAGCAGTAAGGGACTAGCACTCTACAATGAGCAGTTCTTC; CDR3aa: CASSKGLALYNEQFF
d_gene: -; abundance: -; v_gene: TRBV11-2; j_gene: TRBJ1-2; CDR3nt: TGTGCCAGCAGCTTTGCCGGCTATGGTGGCTACACCTTC; CDR3aa: CASSFAGYGGYTF
d_gene: -; abundance: -; v_gene: TRBV2; j_gene: TRBJ1-2; CDR3nt: TGTGCCAGCAGGGTGATGAGTGCCGTTGGCTACACCTTC; CDR3aa: CASRVMSAVGYTF
d_gene: -; abundance: -; v_gene: TRBV29-1; j_gene: TRBJ1-2; CDR3nt: TGCAGCGCTGAGGGGGGGTCGAGCTATGGCTACACCTTC; CDR3aa: CSAEGGSSYGYTF
d_gene: TRBD2; abundance: few; v_gene: TRBV5-1; j_gene: TRBJ2-7; CDR3nt: TGCGCCAGCAGCCCTAGCGGGAGGCGCTCCTACGAGCAGTACTTC; CDR3aa: CASSPSGRRSYEQYF
d_gene: TRBD1; abundance: once; v_gene: TRBV9; j_gene: TRBJ1-2; CDR3nt: TGTGCCAGCAGCGTCGGGACAGGGCCGTGGGGCTACACCTTC; CDR3aa: CASSVGTGPWGYTF
d_gene: -; abundance: many; v_gene: TRBV7-3; j_gene: TRBJ2-1; CDR3nt: TGTGCCAGCAGCTTAAGGGGGACCGACTACAATGAGCAGTTCTTC; CDR3aa: CASSLRGTDYNEQFF
d_gene: -; abundance: few; v_gene: TRBV13; j_gene: TRBJ2-5; CDR3nt: TGTGCCAGCACGAGGGGAGAGACCCAGTACTTC; CDR3aa: CASTRGETQYF
d_gene: TRBD2; abundance: once; v_gene: TRBV5-1; j_gene: TRBJ2-7; CDR3nt: TGCGCCAGCAGCGGCCTAGCGGGTCCGGGGTACGAGCAGTACTTC; CDR3aa: CASSGLAGPGYEQYF
d_gene: TRBD1; abundance: once; v_gene: TRBV13; j_gene: TRBJ1-2; CDR3nt: TGTGCCAGCAGCTTAGCTCGCGGGACAGCGAACTATGGCTACACCTTC; CDR3aa: CASSLARGTANYGYTF
d_gene: -; abundance: -; v_gene: TRBV6-5; j_gene: TRBJ2-3; CDR3nt: TGTGCCAGCAGTTACTCGATTGGTATCCTCCCAGATACGCAGTATTTT; CDR3aa: CASSYSIGILPDTQYF
d_gene: TRBD1; abundance: -; v_gene: TRBV5-1; j_gene: TRBJ2-3; CDR3nt: TGCGCCAGCAGCCTGGGACAGGGCGCGTCTGGCACAGATACGCAGTATTTT; CDR3aa: CASSLGQGASGTDTQYF
d_gene: -; abundance: once; v_gene: TRBV6-1; j_gene: TRBJ1-1; CDR3nt: TGTGCCAGCAGTGAAGGGATCCGGGGAGCGAACACTGAAGCTTTCTTT; CDR3aa: CASSEGIRGANTEAFF
d_gene: -; abundance: -; v_gene: TRBV15; j_gene: TRBJ2-7; CDR3nt: TGTGCCACCAGCACAACAGACCTTGGAGCTTACTACGAGCAGTACTTC; CDR3aa: CATSTTDLGAYYEQYF
d_gene: -; abundance: -; v_gene: TRBV9; j_gene: TRBJ1-3; CDR3nt: TGTGCCAGCAGCGTTGGCAGTTATGGAAACACCATATATTTT; CDR3aa: CASSVGSYGNTIYF
d_gene: -; abundance: -; v_gene: TRBV9; j_gene: TRBJ1-1; CDR3nt: TGTGCCAGCAGCCCCAGCCCCCCCGTGAACACTGAAGCTTTCTTT; CDR3aa: CASSPSPPVNTEAFF
d_gene: -; abundance: -; v_gene: TRBV5-4; j_gene: TRBJ2-1; CDR3nt: TGTGCCAGCAGCTTGGGGTCGGGTCGCTACGCCGATGAGCAGTTCTTC; CDR3aa: CASSLGSGRYADEQFF
d_gene: -; abundance: -; v_gene: TRBV5-1; j_gene: TRBJ2-5; CDR3nt: TGCGCCAGCAGCTGGACGGTGGGAGAGACCCAGTACTTC; CDR3aa: CASSWTVGETQYF
d_gene: -; abundance: -; v_gene: TRBV29-1; j_gene: TRBJ1-1; CDR3nt: TGCAGCGTTGAGGTGGACCGGGAGAACACTGAAGCTTTCTTT; CDR3aa: CSVEVDRENTEAFF
d_gene: -; abundance: -; v_gene: TRBV18; j_gene: TRBJ2-5; CDR3nt: TGTGCCAGCTCACCAAGGAAAGGGACCCAAGAGACCCAGTACTTC; CDR3aa: CASSPRKGTQETQYF
d_gene: TRBD1; abundance: -; v_gene: TRBV5-4; j_gene: TRBJ1-2; CDR3nt: TGTGCCAGCAGCTTCGCAGGGGGGGCAGACTATGGCTACACCTTC; CDR3aa: CASSFAGGADYGYTF
d_gene: TRBD1; abundance: once; v_gene: TRBV11-2; j_gene: TRBJ2-2; CDR3nt: TGTGCCAGCAGCCCCTTAGGGACAGGGGCATATAGGAACACCGGGGAGCTGTTTTTT; CDR3aa: CASSPLGTGAYRNTGELFF
d_gene: TRBD2; abundance: -; v_gene: TRBV5-4; j_gene: TRBJ2-1; CDR3nt: TGTGCCAGCAGCTTTGCGGGAGTTCGTAATGAGCAGTTCTTC; CDR3aa: CASSFAGVRNEQFF
d_gene: -; abundance: -; v_gene: TRBV7-9; j_gene: TRBJ2-7; CDR3nt: TGTGCCAGCAGCTTCCCGGTCCGGGACGAGCAGTACTTC; CDR3aa: CASSFPVRDEQYF
d_gene: TRBD1; abundance: -; v_gene: TRBV7-9; j_gene: TRBJ1-1; CDR3nt: TGTGCCAGCAGACAGGGACAGGGATTGGGGAACGGGAACACTGAAGCTTTCTTT; CDR3aa: CASRQGQGLGNGNTEAFF